The 8 T cell receptor beta chains below all came from one sample that was sequenced in a study of STAT5B mutations in CD4+ large granular lymphocyte leukemia. Data came from immunoSEQ multiplex PCR; TCRdb stores just in-frame clones and leaves some out. The sample lists approximately 30,000 clones, about two thirds occurring once. The sequenced material came from CD4+ T cells from blood buffy coats. These receptors were obtained from a human donor in good health.

This chain joins TRBV6-5 and TRBJ1-4; possibly TRBD1 for D (5 bases). Germline values: CDR1 MNHEY, CDR2 SVGAGI. CDR3 size: 14 residues. The ends were cut back, 6 bases at V and 8 bases at J, with 16 bases in the middle. The CDR3 sequence: CASRAGGGYEKLFF. The CDR3, as DNA: TGTGCCAGCAGGGCGGGCGGGGGGTACGAAAAACTGTTTTTT.

The genes are TRBV6-6 and TRBJ1-5; D is unresolved. The CDR3 spans 14 residues. Trimming stripped 3 bases from V and 7 bases from J, with 13 bases between. In germline, CDR1 is MNHNY, CDR2 SVGAGI (reference sequence). The CDR3 DNA reads TGTGCCAGCAGTTATGTAGGGAGTGGGCAGCCCCAGCATTTT. Its translation: CASSYVGSGQPQHF.

The chain recombines TRBV6-1 with TRBJ1-3; 10 bases align to TRBD1. Germline CDR1 MNHNS, CDR2 SASEGT. There are 17 residues in the CDR3. After removal of 3 bases from V and 5 bases from J, the junction contained 10 bases not matched to a gene. For the CDR3, the DNA is TGTGCCAGCAGTGATGTAGGAGGACAGGGGGGGAGAAACACCATATATTTT. Amino acid sequence: CASSDVGGQGGRNTIYF.

The gene calls are TRBV7-2 and TRBJ2-7, with 12 bases that match TRBD1. The V and J ends lost 5 bases and 4 bases, in that order; junction bases with no gene match: 6. Germline V gene lookup returns CDR1 SGHTA and CDR2 FQGNSA. The CDR3 extends over 15 amino acids. The chain's CDR3 is CASSPAGQGAYEQYF. The DNA of the CDR3 is TGTGCCAGCAGCCCCGCGGGACAGGGGGCTTACGAGCAGTACTTC.

The chain uses TRBV14 and TRBJ1-5; no reliable D call. The CDR3 length is 13 residues. The germline V and J ends were trimmed by 1 base and 11 bases, with 12 bases remaining between them. Germline V gene sequence: CDR1 SGHDN, CDR2 FVKESK. In DNA, the CDR3 is TGTGCCAGCAGCCAAGGCGCCGGGGTGACCCAGCATTTT. Its translation is CASSQGAGVTQHF. Variable domain in full (rest from reference TRBV14 and TRBJ1-5): EAGVTQFPSHSVIEKGQTVTLRCDPISGHDNLYWYRRVMGKEIKFLLHFVKESKQDESGMPNNRFLAERTGGTYSTLKVQPAELEDSGVYFCASSQGAGVTQHFGDGTRLSIL.

The chain has TRBV2 and TRBJ1-2; a weak D match, TRBD1 (6 bases). The length of the CDR3 is 13 residues. Germline V CDR1 and CDR2: SNHLY, FYNNEI. The V end lost 1 base, the J end lost 6 bases, and 9 bases lay between the germline ends. The chain's CDR3 is CASSEVHRDGYTF. CDR3 coding DNA: TGTGCCAGCAGTGAAGTCCACAGGGATGGCTACACCTTC.

This chain uses TRBV5-1 with TRBJ2-7, with D perhaps being TRBD1 or TRBD2 (5 bases each). Trimming pared 4 bases from V and 4 bases from J, leaving 18 bases between. Germline V gene lookup returns CDR1 SGHRS and CDR2 YFSETQ. CDR3 length: 15 residues. The CDR3 sequence is CASSPQGTFQYEQYF. In DNA, the CDR3 is TGCGCCAGCAGCCCCCAAGGGACCTTCCAGTACGAGCAGTACTTC.

This sequence joins TRBV29-1 and TRBJ1-1; D is possibly TRBD1 (6 bases). Germline V gene sequence: CDR1 SQVTM, CDR2 ANQGSEA. This CDR3 spans 13 amino acids. V was clipped by 6 bases and J by 5 bases, with 16 bases between them. The CDR3 sequence: CSVRSGRGTEAFF. As DNA, the CDR3 is TGCAGCGTCAGGTCCGGTAGGGGGACTGAAGCTTTCTTT.